A single T cell receptor (beta chain) is shown here with its context. Its specificity is not known. This specimen comes from a study of circulating and synovial CD4+ cells in juvenile arthritis. Libraries were prepared by immunoSEQ multiplex PCR; TCRdb keeps only in-frame clonotypes and omits some of them. The sample yields 30,000 to 40,000 clones, less than 97% seen once. Study-level points and caveats: Diversity here was lower than in bulk blood CD4 cells.

Samples derive from patients with active juvenile idiopathic arthritis. The sample comprised CD4+ T cells from blood. The clonotype was recovered from a human donor with juvenile idiopathic arthritis.

CDR3 sequence: CASSMGSTGELFF. For the CDR3, the DNA is TGTGCCAGTAGTATGGGGAGCACCGGGGAGCTGTTTTTT. The V gene is TRBV19, the J gene TRBJ2-2; TRBD2 might be the D (5 bases). There are 13 residues in the CDR3. Between the trimmed V and J ends, which lost 3 bases and 4 bases, there was a span of 6 bases. Germline CDR1 is LNHDA and CDR2 is SQIVND (reference sequence).